This T cell receptor (beta chain) is drawn from a study of blood T cell repertoires in COVID-19 (dated by TCRdb to 2018 to 2021). Some background on the complete study: Samples from collaborators originated in the United States, Italy and Spain and spanned both the acute and convalescent phases of COVID-19. The material from the prospective study consisted of cDNA or gDNA derived from T cells, B-cell-depleted T cells, or PBMCs. Deeply sampled blood TCRbeta repertoires from subjects exposed to, actively infected with, or recovered from COVID-19 were included in the dataset. A freely available public database, intended as a resource for researchers studying the immune response to SARS-CoV-2, is where the repertoires were released. The samples were drawn from two sources: the first 160 participants of the ongoing ImmuneRACE study, and 1,254 subjects contributed by 6 global collaborators. A de-identified subject ID, COVID-19 status, age in years and sex were almost always included in the sample metadata. Where available, HLA class I and class II types were taken from metadata supplied by the sample provider and were not determined by assay-based typing. What the study reported, not specific to this receptor: The amount of clinical and demographic metadata varied by source and participant and was provided uncurated.

TCRbeta CDR3 regions were amplified from genomic DNA using the immunoSEQ Assay, a bias-controlled multiplex PCR. From the authors' description of their analysis: The number of nucleated cells in each sample was estimated by amplification of reference gene primers within the assay. To quantify the absolute abundance of each unique TCRbeta CDR3 rearrangement, sequence reads were collapsed and filtered. For each sample, productive Simpson clonality was calculated as the square root of Simpson's diversity index over productive rearrangements. TCRdb took over this immuneACCESS table, retaining in-frame rearrangements with V and J assigned. Such tables are incomplete; in checked studies, under half of the missing clones stem from an unresolved V gene, and the remainder is unexplained. V and J calls and clone size come straight from that table; D and trimming were deduced from the DNA. The sample table holds 250,000 to 300,000 clones, of which 80% to 90% were seen once. Roughly 8.6% of the sample goes to the ten largest clones.

A remark on this clone: Its antigen specificity is not known. No per-base quality is available; no much larger clone lies one base away.

The germline V gene sets CDR1 to SQVTM and CDR2 to ANQGSEA. The CDR3 numbers 14 residues from cysteine through phenylalanine. Only CDR3 DNA is held: 42 bases, read in frame from base 1. Trimmed from V: 7 bases; trimmed from J: 4 bases; junction bases lacking a gene match: 7. Enrolling through a virtual design, the prospective study's participants ranged in age from roughly 18 to 89 years and lived across 24 United States geographic areas. Cohort assignment in the prospective study relied on participant-reported clinical history from a screening survey and a study questionnaire. ImmuneRACE Cohort 3 recovered participants were defined by two consecutive negative NP/OP PCR tests, healthcare professional clearance, or symptom resolution. Each participant in the prospective study had whole blood, serum and a nasopharyngeal or oropharyngeal swab collected by mobile phlebotomists. Participants in the prospective study had the option to provide additional blood draws and questionnaires over a roughly two-month period. Before DNA extraction, blood samples from the prospective study were shipped at room temperature or frozen.

The sequence was collected from a man aged 40-50 years who had recovered from COVID-19. The sequence is built from TRBV29-1 and TRBJ2-2; TRBD1 fits 9 bases in the junction. What was sequenced was PBMCs or T cells enriched from blood (not recorded which). The nucleotide sequence reads TGCAGCGCAAGGACAGGGGTGACCACCGGGGAGCTGTTTTTT. Protein translation: CSARTGVTTGELFF.